This T cell receptor beta chain was profiled in a study of T cells in Graves' hyperthyroidism and ophthalmopathy (dated by TCRdb to the late 2010s). Study-level background: Peripheral blood samples were taken at the time of initial diagnosis, prior to any treatment. TCR V-J signatures able to tell the groups apart were searched for in a discovery cohort of about a hundred patients, of whom over 40 had Graves' ophthalmopathy and around 58 had stable Graves' hyperthyroidism. Prospective prediction of ophthalmopathy was tested in an independent validation cohort of fewer than 20 hyperthyroidism patients and 15 to 17 patients who later progressed to ophthalmopathy. The 75 to 100 discovery patients were randomly divided into training and test sets at a 7:3 ratio. In addition, the study compared T-cell repertoires in thyroid tissue and in blood from about 6 Graves' hyperthyroidism patients. Following sampling, methimazole starting at 30 mg daily was given to hyperthyroidism patients, and high-dose intravenous methylprednisolone was given to ophthalmopathy patients. The paper describes TCR Vbeta CDR3 sequencing of 135 peripheral blood samples, made up of 40 to 45 ophthalmopathy patients, approximately 73 hyperthyroidism patients and about 17 progressor patients. Beyond this particular receptor, the publication reports: No statistical method was used to set the sample size in advance, and investigators knew the group allocation. In validation, progression to ophthalmopathy was predicted by the model with 70.59% sensitivity and 72.22% specificity, a median of about 6.4 months before onset. Ophthalmopathy was separated from stable hyperthyroidism by a 13 V-J signature model, with 85% to 90% sensitivity and approximately 81% specificity obtained in cross-validation and 80%/75% obtained in testing. Blood samples also contained most of the expanded thyroid clonotypes (frequency above 0.001), which suggests that blood repertoires may reflect thyroid immune responses.

According to the germline V gene, CDR1 reads MNHNS and CDR2 reads SASEGT. The V end loses 7 bases and the J end loses 1 base, and a stretch of 4 bases separates them. CDR3 length: 11 amino acids, cysteine to phenylalanine. CDR3 DNA only is kept here, 33 bases in frame from base 1. Amplification of TCR beta CDR3 regions was carried out from RNA transcripts. For the first round of RT-PCR on the TCR CDR3, the HTBI primer set was used together with the Qiagen OneStep RT-PCR kit. Libraries were constructed in a second round of multiplex PCR, after which size selection and purification were performed. Libraries were sequenced paired-end with 100 bp reads on an Illumina HiSeq2000. The paper's data handling went like this. SOAPnuke was used to process the raw data, with reads discarded if the reads contained adapters or uncalled bases, had a mean Phred below 15, or lacked an exact constant-primer or identifier match. High-quality paired reads were merged with COPE v1.2.5, and unique nucleotide sequences were defined as clonotypes. MiTCR v1.1 was used to align clonotypes to the IMGT TRBV, TRBD and TRBJ reference segments. The analysis included only V-J combinations with a frequency above 0.0001, which together covered 98% to 99.2% of the repertoires. A TCS score was defined as the ratio between F50 (clonal expansion) and ExV (chaos), using BLOSUM62-based TCRdist between CDR3 peptides within each V-J. Welch's t-statistics and random forest reduced 500 to 650 V-J features to around 14, which were used in a naive Bayes classifier (R e1071). TCRdb reran the public reads through fastp at Q25 and MiXCR, keeping productive beta chains. Each CDR3 protein appears once, grouped with its most common genes and DNA. The V and J calls and clone size are TCRdb's, not the authors'. The sample table contains fewer than 900,000 distinct CDR3 sequences; only one count was recorded for roughly 15% of them. Together, the top ten hold 8.4% of the sample.

Stable Graves' hyperthyroidism was defined as the absence of progression to ophthalmopathy over 18 months of follow-up. Hyperthyroidism patients were aged 18 to 65 years and newly diagnosed, with disease duration of less than 2 months. Any patient with an uncontrolled infection, another autoimmune disease, pregnancy or lactation was excluded. Clinical symptoms, serum thyroxine and TRAb, thyroid ultrasound, and orbital computed tomography formed the basis for the diagnoses. PBMCs were isolated from approximately 10 ml of fresh peripheral blood by Ficoll-Paque density gradient centrifugation. Trizol reagent was used to extract total RNA, and RNA quality was then checked on an Agilent 2100 Bioanalyzer. This clonotype appeared many times. The specificity of this receptor is unknown. No base quality information exists; no much larger clone differs at one position.

Sequencing was done on a sample of blood. The source is a man younger than 35 with Graves' hyperthyroidism. The rearrangement joined TRBV6-1 to TRBJ1-1; no D gene can be assigned with confidence. CDR3 region: CASMGNTEAFF. The sequence in DNA is TGTGCCAGCATGGGGAACACTGAAGCTTTCTTT.